This TCR beta chain was identified in a study of Tregs in tolerant kidney transplant recipients. Regulatory T cells were sorted from thawed PBMCs rested overnight at 37°C with 150 to 200 IU/ml IL-2. Germline V lookup: CDR1 SGHTA, CDR2 FQGNSA. The CDR3 length is 14 residues. Trimming removed 5 bases at V and 3 bases at J, with 11 bases between. On this clone itself: What it binds is unknown.

Study-level results: The most relevant donor-specific Treg TCRbeta repertoire apparently came from expansion with activated donor B cells. Antigen-driven expansion was suggested because donor-specific Tregs expanded more than all Tregs in tolerant patients.

Sequencing used immunoSEQ multiplex PCR; TCRdb keeps in-frame clones, though not all of them. The sample has tens of thousands of clones; 80% to 95% are singletons. The chain uses TRBV7-2 and TRBJ2-1; tentatively, D is TRBD1 (5 bases). The TCR originated in a human donor who received a combined kidney and bone marrow transplant. Sequencing used Tregs from blood, obtained before the transplant. CDR3 amino acids: CASSGAGGYNEQFF. For the CDR3, the DNA is TGTGCCAGCAGCGGGGCTGGCGGCTACAATGAGCAGTTCTTC.